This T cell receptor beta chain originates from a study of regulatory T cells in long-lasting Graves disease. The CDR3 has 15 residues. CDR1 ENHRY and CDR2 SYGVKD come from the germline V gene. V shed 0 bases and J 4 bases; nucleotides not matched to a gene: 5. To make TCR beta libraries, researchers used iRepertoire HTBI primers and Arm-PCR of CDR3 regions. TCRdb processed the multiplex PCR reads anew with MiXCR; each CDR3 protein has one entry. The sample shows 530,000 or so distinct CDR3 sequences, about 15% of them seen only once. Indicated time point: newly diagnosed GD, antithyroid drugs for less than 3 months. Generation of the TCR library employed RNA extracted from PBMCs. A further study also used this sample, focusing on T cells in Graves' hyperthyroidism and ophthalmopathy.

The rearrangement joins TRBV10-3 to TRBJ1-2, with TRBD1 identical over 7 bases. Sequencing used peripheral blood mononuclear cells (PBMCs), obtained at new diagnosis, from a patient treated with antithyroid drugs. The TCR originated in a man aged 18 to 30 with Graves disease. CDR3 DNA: TGTGCCATCAGTGAGTCGGACGGGACAGCCTATGGCTACACCTTC. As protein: CAISESDGTAYGYTF.